This T cell receptor beta chain was profiled in a study of T cell responses to AZD1222 COVID-19 vaccine. Some clones are missing from TCRdb's copy, which holds only in-frame ones; the method was immunoSEQ multiplex PCR. There are over 85,000 clones in the sample; 70% to 90% occur only once, and roughly 3.2% lies in the top ten. With V trimmed by 5 bases and J by 8 bases, 13 bases remained unmatched. The CDR3 extends over 16 amino acids. Germline V gene sequence: CDR1 SGHNT, CDR2 YYREEE (reference sequence). The TCR sequence derives from an adult in good health. Source: peripheral blood, taken on day 0 of AZD1222 vaccination. This chain connects TRBV5-4 to TRBJ1-2; TRBD1 matches 12 bases. CDR3: CASSPSPGQGAGGYTF. The DNA for the CDR3 is TGTGCCAGCAGTCCAAGTCCGGGACAGGGGGCGGGAGGCTACACCTTC. Looking up the rest from reference TRBV5-4 and TRBJ1-2 gives the full variable domain: ETGVTQSPTHLIKTRGQQVTLRCSSQSGHNTVSWYQQALGQGPQFIFQYYREEENGRGNFPPRFSGLQFPNYSSELNVNALELDDSALYLCASSPSPGQGAGGYTFGSGTRLTVV.